Listed below are T cell receptor beta chains from one sample, sequenced in a study of metastatic and nonmetastatic thyroid tumors. TCRdb reassembled clones from the PCR reads with MiXCR. The table records 34,000 or so clones, around 17% of them present only once. The sample consisted of blood. The receptors derive from a female donor with papillary thyroid cancer or a benign thyroid nodule (not recorded which). Some clones in this sample may be carry-over from other donors' samples. CDR3s include the opening cysteine and the closing phenylalanine or tryptophan. A D gene is named only where the DNA matches it firmly. Where a row states a size, it is once, few, many or the class of an expanded clone; other rows omit it.

cdr3_nt	cdr3_aa	cdr3_length	d_call	v_call	j_call	clone_size
TGTGCCAGCAGCTTAGAGGGGATGTACACTGAAGCTTTCTTT	CASSLEGMYTEAFF	14	-	TRBV5-5	TRBJ1-1	many
TGTGCCAGCAGCTTGAGAGGGGTTGGGGCCAACGTCCTGACTTTC	CASSLRGVGANVLTF	15	-	TRBV5-4	TRBJ2-6	many
TGTGCCAGCAGCTTAGCGCAGGCTAGCGGACGATCCTACGAGCAGTACTTC	CASSLAQASGRSYEQYF	17	TRBD2	TRBV11-1	TRBJ2-7	many
TGTGCCAGCATCACAGGGGGCGGTGACACCGGGGAGCTGTTTTTT	CASITGGGDTGELFF	15	TRBD1	TRBV2	TRBJ2-2	many
TGTGCCAGCAGCTTATGGCAAAGCGGGATCAGGGGTGAGCAGTTCTTC	CASSLWQSGIRGEQFF	16	-	TRBV13	TRBJ2-1	many
TGCAGTGCTAGAGATAGCGGACAGGGGGCCTCTGGAAACACCATATATTTT	CSARDSGQGASGNTIYF	17	TRBD1	TRBV20-1	TRBJ1-3	-
TGTGCCAGCAGCGATACAGTCTCTGGAAACACCATATATTTT	CASSDTVSGNTIYF	14	-	TRBV6-1	TRBJ1-3	many
TGTGCCAGCAGCCAATATCCGGGAGTCACCCCAGATACGCAGTATTTT	CASSQYPGVTPDTQYF	16	-	TRBV3-1	TRBJ2-3	-
TGTGCCAGCAGCTTAACTAGCGGAGCCTACGAGCAGTACTTC	CASSLTSGAYEQYF	14	TRBD2	TRBV11-3	TRBJ2-7	-
TGTGCCAGCATCTCCCACGAATTGACTAGCGGGAGGCGGGCCGGGGAGCTGTTTTTT	CASISHELTSGRRAGELFF	19	TRBD2	TRBV13	TRBJ2-2	-
TGTGCCAGCAGTTCTGTACCTACAGGGTCGAGCAATCAGCCCCAGCATTTT	CASSSVPTGSSNQPQHF	17	-	TRBV6-2/TRBV6-3	TRBJ1-5	few
TGTGCCAGCAGCTTGGGCGGAGTGAACAATGAGCAGTTCTTC	CASSLGGVNNEQFF	14	-	TRBV5-4	TRBJ2-1	many
TGCAGTGCTAGAGTGCCAGGGCAGAACTATGGCTACACCTTC	CSARVPGQNYGYTF	14	-	TRBV20-1	TRBJ1-2	once
TGTGCCAGCAGCTTAGGGGGGGGATCCTTCAATGAGCAGTTCTTC	CASSLGGGSFNEQFF	15	TRBD2	TRBV7-2	TRBJ2-1	-
TGTGCCAGCAGCGTAGGTGGTCAGGGTATAACTTTCTTT	CASSVGGQGITFF	13	-	TRBV9	TRBJ1-1	-
TGCGCCAGCAGCCCGGACAGGAGGAACACTGAAGCTTTCTTT	CASSPDRRNTEAFF	14	TRBD1	TRBV4-1	TRBJ1-1	many
TGCAGCGTTGAAGATGGCTATGAGCAGTTCTTC	CSVEDGYEQFF	11	-	TRBV29-1	TRBJ2-1	many
TGTGCCATCAGTGATCCCGAAGACTGGACAGGGGGCGGCGAGCAGTACTTC	CAISDPEDWTGGGEQYF	17	TRBD1	TRBV10-3	TRBJ2-7	few
TGTGCCAGCAGCCAAGATATAGGACTAAGCACAGATACGCAGTATTTT	CASSQDIGLSTDTQYF	16	-	TRBV3-1	TRBJ2-3	many
TGTGCCAGCAGCAATTCCCGGACTAGCGGGAGCAATGAGCAGTTCTTC	CASSNSRTSGSNEQFF	16	TRBD2	TRBV7-9	TRBJ2-1	many
TGTGCCATCAGTGAAGGACTAGCCACACATACGCAGTATTTT	CAISEGLATHTQYF	14	TRBD2	TRBV6-1	TRBJ2-3	few
TGTGCCAGCAGCTCCCAACAGGGAGGCTATGGCTACACCTTC	CASSSQQGGYGYTF	14	-	TRBV11-2	TRBJ1-2	many
TGTGCCAGCAGTTACTCGGTGACAGGGGGCTACGAGCAGTACTTC	CASSYSVTGGYEQYF	15	TRBD1	TRBV6-2/TRBV6-3	TRBJ2-7	-
TGTGCCAGCAGTGAATGGCCGGGACAGGTCACAGATACGCAGTATTTT	CASSEWPGQVTDTQYF	16	TRBD1	TRBV6-1	TRBJ2-3	few
TGTGCCAGCAGAGAGGGGCGCGGGAGGGAGAATGAGCAGTTCTTC	CASREGRGRENEQFF	15	TRBD2	TRBV2	TRBJ2-1	many
TGCAGTGCTAGAGATAGCAGGGGAGGCCAGCCCCAGCATTTT	CSARDSRGGQPQHF	14	-	TRBV20-1	TRBJ1-5	many
TGTGTCAGTAGCTTCCAGGCGTATGGCTACACCTTC	CVSSFQAYGYTF	12	-	TRBV11-2	TRBJ1-2	-
TGCAGCGTTGAGGGGCGGGAGGAGCTTTTATACCAAGAGACCCAGTACTTC	CSVEGREELLYQETQYF	17	TRBD2	TRBV29-1	TRBJ2-5	many
TGTGCCTGGAGTGTGTTGGGACAGGTGGGAGATACGCAGTATTTT	CAWSVLGQVGDTQYF	15	TRBD1	TRBV30	TRBJ2-3	many
TGTGCCAGCAGGGCCCTAGCGGGAAATGAGCAGTTCTTC	CASRALAGNEQFF	13	TRBD2	TRBV2	TRBJ2-1	many
TGTACCATAGGGGGACTAGCGGGATGGAATGAGCAGTTCTTC	CTIGGLAGWNEQFF	14	TRBD2	TRBV2	TRBJ2-1	many
TGTGCCAGCAGTCGGGACGCCCGATACACTGAAGCTTTCTTT	CASSRDARYTEAFF	14	-	TRBV7-9	TRBJ1-1	many
TGCAGTGCTAGGGACCCTGCCGGCGGATACGAGCAGTACTTC	CSARDPAGGYEQYF	14	-	TRBV20-1	TRBJ2-7	-
TGTGCCAGCAGTGAAAGGGGCAAGGACAGGAGAAACACCATATATTTT	CASSERGKDRRNTIYF	16	TRBD1	TRBV6-1	TRBJ1-3	many